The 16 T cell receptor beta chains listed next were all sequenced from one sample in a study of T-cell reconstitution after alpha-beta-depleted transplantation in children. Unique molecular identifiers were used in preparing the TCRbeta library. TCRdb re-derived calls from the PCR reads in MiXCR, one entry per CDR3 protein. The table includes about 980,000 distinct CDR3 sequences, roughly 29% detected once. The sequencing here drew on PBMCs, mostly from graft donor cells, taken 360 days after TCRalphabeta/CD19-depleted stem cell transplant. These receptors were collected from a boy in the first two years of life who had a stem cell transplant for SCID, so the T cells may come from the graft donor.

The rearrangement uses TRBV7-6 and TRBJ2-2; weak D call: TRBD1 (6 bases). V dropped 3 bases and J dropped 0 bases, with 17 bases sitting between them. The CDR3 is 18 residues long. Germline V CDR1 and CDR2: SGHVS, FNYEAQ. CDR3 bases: TGTGCCAGCAGCTTCTTCCTCCGTGGGGGCCCGAACACCGGGGAGCTGTTTTTT. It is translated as CASSFFLRGGPNTGELFF.

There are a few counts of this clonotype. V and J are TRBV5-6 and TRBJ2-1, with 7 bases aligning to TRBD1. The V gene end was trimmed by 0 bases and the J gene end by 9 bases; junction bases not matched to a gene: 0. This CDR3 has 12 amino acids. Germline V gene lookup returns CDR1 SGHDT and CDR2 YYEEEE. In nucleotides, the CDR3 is TGTGCCAGCAGCTTGGGGGACAGTGAGCAGTTCTTC. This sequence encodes CASSLGDSEQFF.

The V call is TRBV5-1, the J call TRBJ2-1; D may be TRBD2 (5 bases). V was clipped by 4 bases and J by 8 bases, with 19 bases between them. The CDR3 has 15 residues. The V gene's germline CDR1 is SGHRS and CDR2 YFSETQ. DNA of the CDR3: TGCGCCAGCAGCCCAGGAAGGACCCCCGGGGATGAGCAGTTCTTC. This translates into CASSPGRTPGDEQFF.

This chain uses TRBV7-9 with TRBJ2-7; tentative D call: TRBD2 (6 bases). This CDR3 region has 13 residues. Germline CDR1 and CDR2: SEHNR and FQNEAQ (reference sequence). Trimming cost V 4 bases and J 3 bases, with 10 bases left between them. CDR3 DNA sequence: TGTGCCAGCAGCTCACCGGGGGACTACGAGCAGTACTTC. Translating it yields CASSSPGDYEQYF.

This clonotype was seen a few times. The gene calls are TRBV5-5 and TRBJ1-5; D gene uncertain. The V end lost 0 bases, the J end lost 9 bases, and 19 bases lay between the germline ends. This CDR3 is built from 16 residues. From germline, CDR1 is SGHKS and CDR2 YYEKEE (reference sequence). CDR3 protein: CASSLGPGQLGGPQHF. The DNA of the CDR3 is TGTGCCAGCAGCTTGGGACCGGGTCAACTGGGAGGGCCCCAGCATTTT.

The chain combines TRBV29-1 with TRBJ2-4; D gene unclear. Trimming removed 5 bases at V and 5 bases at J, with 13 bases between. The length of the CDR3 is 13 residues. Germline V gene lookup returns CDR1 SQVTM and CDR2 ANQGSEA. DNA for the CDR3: TGCAGCGTTTTCGTCAGAAGCGAAAACATTCAGTACTTC. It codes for CSVFVRSENIQYF.

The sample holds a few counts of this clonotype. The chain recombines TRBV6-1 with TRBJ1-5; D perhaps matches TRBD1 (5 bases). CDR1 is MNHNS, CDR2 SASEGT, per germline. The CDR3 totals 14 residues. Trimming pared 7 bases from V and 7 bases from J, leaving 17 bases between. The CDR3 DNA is TGTGCCAGCACCAAGGGCGGGGGTGGACAGCCCCAGCATTTT. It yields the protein CASTKGGGGQPQHF.

The CDR3 DNA is TGTGCCAGCAGCTCATTAGACAGGGGGGATACTGAAGCTTTCTTT. It translates to CASSSLDRGDTEAFF. The chain recombines TRBV7-9 with TRBJ1-1, with TRBD1 matching over 9 bases. In germline, CDR1 is SEHNR, CDR2 FQNEAQ (reference sequence). The CDR3 is 15 amino acids. Losses at the gene ends were 4 bases for V and 5 bases for J; bases not matched to a gene: 8.

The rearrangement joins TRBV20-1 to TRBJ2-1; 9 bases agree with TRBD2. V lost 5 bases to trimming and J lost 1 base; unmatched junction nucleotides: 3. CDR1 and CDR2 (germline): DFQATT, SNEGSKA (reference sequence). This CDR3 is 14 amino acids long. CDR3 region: CSALTSGSYNEQFF. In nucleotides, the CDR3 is TGCAGTGCTTTGACTAGCGGTTCCTACAATGAGCAGTTCTTC.

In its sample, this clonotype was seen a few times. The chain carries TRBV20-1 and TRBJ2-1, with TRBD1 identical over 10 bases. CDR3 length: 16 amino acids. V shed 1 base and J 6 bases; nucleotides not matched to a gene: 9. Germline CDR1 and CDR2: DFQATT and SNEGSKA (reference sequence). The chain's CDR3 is CSARAWDRGSSNEQFF. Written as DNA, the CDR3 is TGCAGTGCTAGAGCTTGGGACAGGGGAAGCTCCAATGAGCAGTTCTTC.

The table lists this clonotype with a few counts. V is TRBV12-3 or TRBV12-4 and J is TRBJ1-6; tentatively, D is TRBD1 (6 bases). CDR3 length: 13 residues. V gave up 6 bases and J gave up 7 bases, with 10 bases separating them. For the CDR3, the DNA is TGTGCCAGCAGCCCGGACAGAAATTCACCCCTCCACTTT. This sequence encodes CASSPDRNSPLHF.

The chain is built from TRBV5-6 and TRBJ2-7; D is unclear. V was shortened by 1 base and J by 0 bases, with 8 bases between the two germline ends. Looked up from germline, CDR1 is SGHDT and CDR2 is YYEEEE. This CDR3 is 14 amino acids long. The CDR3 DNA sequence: TGTGCCAGCAGCTTGAGCAGCCACTCCTACGAGCAGTACTTC. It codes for CASSLSSHSYEQYF.

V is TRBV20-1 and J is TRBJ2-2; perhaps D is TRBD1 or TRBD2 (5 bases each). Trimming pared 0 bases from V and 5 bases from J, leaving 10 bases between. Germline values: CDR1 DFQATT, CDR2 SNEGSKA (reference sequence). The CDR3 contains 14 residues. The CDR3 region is CSARDWGRTGELFF. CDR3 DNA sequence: TGCAGTGCTAGAGATTGGGGACGGACCGGGGAGCTGTTTTTT.

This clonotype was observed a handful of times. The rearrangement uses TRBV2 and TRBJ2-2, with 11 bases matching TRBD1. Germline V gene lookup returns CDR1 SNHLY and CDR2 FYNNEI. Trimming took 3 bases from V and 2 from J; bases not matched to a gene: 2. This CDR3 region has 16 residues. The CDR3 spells CASSDRTGGNTGELFF. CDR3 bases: TGTGCCAGCAGTGACCGGACAGGGGGCAACACCGGGGAGCTGTTTTTT. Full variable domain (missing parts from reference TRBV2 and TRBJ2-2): EPEVTQTPSHQVTQMGQEVILRCVPISNHLYFYWYRQILGQKVEFLVSFYNNEISEKSEIFDDQFSVERPDGSNFTLKIRSTKLEDSAMYFCASSDRTGGNTGELFFGEGSRLTVL.

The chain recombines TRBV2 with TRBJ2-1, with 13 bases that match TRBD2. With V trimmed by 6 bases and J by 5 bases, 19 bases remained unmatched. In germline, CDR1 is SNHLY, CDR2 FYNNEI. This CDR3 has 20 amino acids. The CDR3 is CASRGGPGLAGKGTHNEQFF. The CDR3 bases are TGTGCCAGCAGGGGCGGTCCGGGACTAGCGGGGAAAGGGACCCACAATGAGCAGTTCTTC.

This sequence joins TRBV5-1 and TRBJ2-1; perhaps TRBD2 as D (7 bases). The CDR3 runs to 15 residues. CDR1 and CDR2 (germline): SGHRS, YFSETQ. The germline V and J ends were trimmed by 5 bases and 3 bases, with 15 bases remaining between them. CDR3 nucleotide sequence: TGCGCCAGCAGTTTCGGGGGGCTTCTCTACAATGAGCAGTTCTTC. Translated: CASSFGGLLYNEQFF.